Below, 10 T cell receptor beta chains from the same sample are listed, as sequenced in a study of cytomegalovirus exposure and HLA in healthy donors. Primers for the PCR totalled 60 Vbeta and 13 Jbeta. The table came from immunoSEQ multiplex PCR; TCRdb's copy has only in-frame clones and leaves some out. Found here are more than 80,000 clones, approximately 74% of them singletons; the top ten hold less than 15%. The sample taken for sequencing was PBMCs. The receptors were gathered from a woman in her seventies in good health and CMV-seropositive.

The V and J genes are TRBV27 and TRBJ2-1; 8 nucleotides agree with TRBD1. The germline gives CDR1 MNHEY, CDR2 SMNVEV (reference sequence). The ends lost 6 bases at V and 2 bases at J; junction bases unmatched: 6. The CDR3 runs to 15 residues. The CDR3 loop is CASSPTGEAYNEQFF. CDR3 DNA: TGTGCCAGCAGCCCGACAGGGGAAGCCTACAATGAGCAGTTCTTC.

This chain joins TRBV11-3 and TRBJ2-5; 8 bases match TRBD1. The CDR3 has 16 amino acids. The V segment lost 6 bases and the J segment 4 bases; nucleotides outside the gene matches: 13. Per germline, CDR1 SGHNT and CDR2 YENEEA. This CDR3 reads CASSPGQGIFGETQYF. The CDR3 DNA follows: TGTGCCAGCAGTCCCGGACAGGGCATCTTCGGAGAGACCCAGTACTTC.

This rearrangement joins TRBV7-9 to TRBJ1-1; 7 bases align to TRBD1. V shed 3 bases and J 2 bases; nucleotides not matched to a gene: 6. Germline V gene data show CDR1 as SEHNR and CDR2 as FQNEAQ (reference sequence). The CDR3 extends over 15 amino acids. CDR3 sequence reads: CASSFHRGPNTEAFF. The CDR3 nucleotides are TGTGCCAGCAGCTTCCACAGGGGACCCAACACTGAAGCTTTCTTT.

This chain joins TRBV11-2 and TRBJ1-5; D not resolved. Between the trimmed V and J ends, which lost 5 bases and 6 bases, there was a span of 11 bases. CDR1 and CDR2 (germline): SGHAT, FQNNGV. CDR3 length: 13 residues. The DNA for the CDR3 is TGTGCCAGCAGCAGTGGTTTGCGTCAGCCCCAGCATTTT. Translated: CASSSGLRQPQHF.

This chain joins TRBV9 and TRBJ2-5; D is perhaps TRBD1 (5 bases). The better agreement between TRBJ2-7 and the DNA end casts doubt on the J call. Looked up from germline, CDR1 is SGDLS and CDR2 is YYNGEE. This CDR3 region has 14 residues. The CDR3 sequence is CASSVGGLSYEQYF. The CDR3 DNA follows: TGTGCCAGCAGCGTAGGGGGCCTCTCCTACGAGCAGTACTTC.

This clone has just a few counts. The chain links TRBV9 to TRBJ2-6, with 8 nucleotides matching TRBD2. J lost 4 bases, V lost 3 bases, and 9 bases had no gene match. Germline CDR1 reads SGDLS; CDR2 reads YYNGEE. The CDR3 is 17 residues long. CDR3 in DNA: TGTGCCAGCAGCGCCCCGGGGGGGGCGTCGGGGGCCAACGTCCTGACTTTC. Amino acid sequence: CASSAPGGASGANVLTF.

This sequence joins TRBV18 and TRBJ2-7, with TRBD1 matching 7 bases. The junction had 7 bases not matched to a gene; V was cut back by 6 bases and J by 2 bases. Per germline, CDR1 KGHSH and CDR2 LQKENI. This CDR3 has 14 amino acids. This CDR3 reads CASSADRRTYEQYF. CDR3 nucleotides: TGTGCCAGCTCTGCGGACAGGAGAACCTACGAGCAGTACTTC. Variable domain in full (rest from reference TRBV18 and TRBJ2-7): NAGVMQNPRHLVRRRGQEARLRCSPMKGHSHVYWYRQLPEEGLKFMVYLQKENIIDESGMPKERFSAEFPKEGPSILRIQQVVRGDSAAYFCASSADRRTYEQYFGPGTRLTVT.

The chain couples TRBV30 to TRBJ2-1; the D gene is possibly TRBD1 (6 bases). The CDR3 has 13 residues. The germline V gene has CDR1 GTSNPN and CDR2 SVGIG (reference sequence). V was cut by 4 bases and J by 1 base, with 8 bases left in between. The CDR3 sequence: CAWNRASYNEQFF. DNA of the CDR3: TGTGCCTGGAACAGGGCTTCCTACAATGAGCAGTTCTTC.

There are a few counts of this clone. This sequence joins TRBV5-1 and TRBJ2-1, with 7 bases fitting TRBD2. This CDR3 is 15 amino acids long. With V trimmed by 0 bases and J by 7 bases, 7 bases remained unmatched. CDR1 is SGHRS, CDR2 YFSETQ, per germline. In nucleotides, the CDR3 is TGCGCCAGCAGCTTGGATCCTAGCGGTCTGAATGAGCAGTTCTTC. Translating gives CASSLDPSGLNEQFF.

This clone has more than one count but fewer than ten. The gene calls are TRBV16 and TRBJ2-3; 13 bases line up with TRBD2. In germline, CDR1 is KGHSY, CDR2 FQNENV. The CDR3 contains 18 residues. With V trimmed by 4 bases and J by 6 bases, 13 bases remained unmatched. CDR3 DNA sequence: TGTGCCAGCAGCCGAATACGGACTAGCGGGGGTGCAGGTGATACGCAGTATTTT. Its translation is CASSRIRTSGGAGDTQYF.